The 27 T cell receptor beta chains below come from one sample, sequenced in a study of identifying expanded T cells in peripheral blood. The repertoire was sequenced with immunoSEQ multiplex PCR; TCRdb's copy has only in-frame clones and lacks some. Of over 100,000 clones detected, about 87% appear once; the ten largest clones hold under 9%. Material: blood. The source of these receptors is a person aged 18 to 75 in good health.

This clone was picked up one time. The V gene is TRBV28, the J gene TRBJ1-1; D might be TRBD1 (6 bases). V shed 2 bases and J shed 7 bases, with 14 bases lying between them. The CDR3 has 14 amino acids. Per the germline V gene, CDR1 is MDHEN and CDR2 is SYDVKM. CDR3 loop: CASSLRGRGLEAFF. CDR3 coding DNA: TGTGCCAGCAGTTTAAGGGGCAGGGGACTTGAAGCTTTCTTT.

The V and J genes are TRBV19 and TRBJ1-2; no clear D. Trimming took 0 bases from V and 4 from J, leaving 9 bases between them. The CDR3 runs 14 residues. Germline V gives CDR1 LNHDA, CDR2 SQIVND (reference sequence). The CDR3 spells CASSIDSASYGYTF. In DNA, the CDR3 is TGTGCCAGTAGTATAGATTCAGCCTCCTATGGCTACACCTTC. The full variable domain, with the rest looked up from reference TRBV19 and TRBJ1-2, is DGGITQSPKYLFRKEGQNVTLSCEQNLNHDAMYWYRQDPGQGLRLIYYSQIVNDFQKGDIAEGYSVSREKKESFPLTVTSAQKNPTAFYLCASSIDSASYGYTFGSGTRLTVV.

This chain links TRBV4-1 with TRBJ1-3; the D is unclear. Trimming shortened V by 4 bases and J by 0 bases, and 10 bases separated the two germline ends. Looked up from germline, CDR1 is MGHRA and CDR2 is YSYEKL. The CDR3 has 15 residues. Written as DNA, the CDR3 is TGCGCCAGCAGCCGCGGACCCATCTCTGGAAACACCATATATTTT. Encoded protein: CASSRGPISGNTIYF.

This chain uses TRBV7-2 with TRBJ2-6; no definite D call. Germline-derived CDR1 and CDR2 are SGHTA and FQGNSA. This CDR3 region has 15 residues. V shed 5 bases and J shed 1 base, with 9 bases lying between them. The CDR3 DNA follows: TGTGCCAGCAGCCCACCCTCTTCTGGGGCCAACGTCCTGACTTTC. Translation: CASSPPSSGANVLTF.

The chain couples TRBV11-2 to TRBJ2-3, with 11 nucleotides matching TRBD2. V shed 5 bases, J shed 4 bases, and the junction held 5 bases outside the gene matches. Germline V lookup: CDR1 SGHAT, CDR2 FQNNGV. This CDR3 is built from 15 residues. The CDR3 spells CASSLLAGEADTQYF. The CDR3 nucleotides read TGTGCCAGCAGCCTACTAGCGGGAGAGGCAGATACGCAGTATTTT.

The table lists this clone with a count of one. J is TRBJ1-2 and V is TRBV7-9; TRBD1 is a possible D gene (5 bases). The CDR3 contains 14 residues. The germline gives CDR1 SEHNR, CDR2 FQNEAQ (reference sequence). Between the trimmed V and J ends, which lost 4 bases and 8 bases, there was a span of 17 bases. The CDR3 region is CASSSSSGVSGYTF. The CDR3 bases are TGTGCCAGCAGCTCGTCGTCGGGGGTAAGCGGCTACACCTTC. Based on the CDR3 plus reference TRBV7-9 and TRBJ1-2, the full variable domain is DTGVSQNPRHKITKRGQNVTFRCDPISEHNRLYWYRQTLGQGPEFLTYFQNEAQLEKSRLLSDRFSAERPKGSFSTLEIQRTEQGDSAMYLCASSSSSGVSGYTFGSGTRLTVV.

The chain uses TRBV18 and TRBJ2-1; D possibly matches TRBD1 or TRBD2 (6 bases each). The CDR3 has 13 amino acids. The V end lost 1 base, the J end lost 8 bases, and 9 bases lay between the germline ends. CDR1 is KGHSH, CDR2 LQKENI, per germline. The CDR3 sequence: CASSPQGGDEQFF. In DNA, the CDR3 is TGTGCCAGCTCACCACAGGGGGGAGATGAGCAGTTCTTC.

J is TRBJ1-2 and V is TRBV19; no clear D gene. The CDR3 is made up of 13 amino acids. Trimming took 7 bases from V and 5 from J, leaving 14 bases between them. The germline CDR1 and CDR2 sequences are LNHDA and SQIVND (reference sequence). The CDR3: CASTYLGLYGYTF. The CDR3, as DNA: TGTGCCAGTACCTATCTGGGCTTATATGGCTACACCTTC.

The gene calls are TRBV6-1 and TRBJ1-3; 12 bases map to TRBD1. CDR1 and CDR2 (germline): MNHNS, SASEGT. The CDR3 sequence is 17 residues long. With 4 bases clipped from V and 2 bases from J, the junction kept 6 bases outside the gene matches. The chain's CDR3 is CASSALGTGGTGNTIYF. The CDR3 DNA reads TGTGCCAGCAGTGCCCTGGGGACAGGGGGCACTGGAAACACCATATATTTT.

V usage is TRBV7-3 and J usage is TRBJ2-1; 7 bases are a match to TRBD2. V lost 6 bases to trimming and J lost 2 bases; unmatched junction nucleotides: 10. In germline, CDR1 is SGHTA, CDR2 FQGTGA. This CDR3 is 16 amino acids long. The CDR3 DNA reads as TGTGCCAGCAGTCATCTCAGCGGGGATGCCTACAATGAGCAGTTCTTC. Its protein product is CASSHLSGDAYNEQFF.

This clone showed up just a few times. V usage is TRBV29-1 and J usage is TRBJ2-3, with no clear D. CDR3 length equals 13 residues. V was trimmed by 4 bases and J by 7 bases, leaving 15 bases between them. The germline V gene encodes CDR1 SQVTM and CDR2 ANQGSEA. This CDR3 is CSVVHSATNTQYF. CDR3 nucleotides: TGCAGCGTTGTGCACAGCGCTACCAATACGCAGTATTTT.

The chain joins TRBV6-1 to TRBJ1-1, with D unclear. CDR1 MNHNS and CDR2 SASEGT come from the germline V gene. V lost 2 bases and J lost 0, with 16 bases in between. There are 17 residues in the CDR3. The CDR3 DNA sequence: TGTGCCAGCAGTGAAATTTTGGTCGGTAACATGAACACTGAAGCTTTCTTT. Translation: CASSEILVGNMNTEAFF.

This rearrangement joins TRBV6-5 to TRBJ2-5, with TRBD2 as a possible D gene (5 bases). The CDR3 runs to 12 residues. CDR1 and CDR2 (germline): MNHEY, SVGAGI. Trimming removed 6 bases from V and 5 bases from J, with 10 bases in between. The CDR3, as DNA: TGTGCCAGCAGCTCGGGGTTGGAGACCCAGTACTTC. Its protein is CASSSGLETQYF.

Here the CDR3 reads CASSIPGGWEKLFF. The CDR3 nucleotides read TGTGCCAGCAGCATCCCAGGGGGCTGGGAAAAACTGTTTTTT. J is TRBJ1-4 and V is TRBV7-9; 8 bases line up with TRBD1. Germline V CDR1 and CDR2: SEHNR, FQNEAQ (reference sequence). Trimming cost V 5 bases and J 8 bases; bases outside gene matches: 7. The CDR3 loop spans 14 amino acids.

This rearrangement joins TRBV9 to TRBJ1-3, with unresolved D. Between the trimmed V and J ends, which lost 0 bases and 0 bases, there was a span of 10 bases. The germline gives CDR1 SGDLS, CDR2 YYNGEE. This CDR3 contains 16 residues. CDR3 coding DNA: TGTGCCAGCAGCGTAGAGGGTTTCTTCTCTGGAAACACCATATATTTT. It codes for CASSVEGFFSGNTIYF.

This chain uses TRBV19 with TRBJ1-1; 8 nucleotides agree with TRBD1. The CDR3 length is 17 residues. CDR1 and CDR2 (germline): LNHDA, SQIVND (reference sequence). V trimming: 2 bases; J trimming: 4 bases; junction bases outside the gene matches: 12. CDR3 DNA: TGTGCCAGTAGTATATCCAGGGGGCCCCTTTTGGGCACTGAAGCTTTCTTT. It encodes CASSISRGPLLGTEAFF.

The chain recombines TRBV6-6 with TRBJ1-1; D not certain. Deletions cut 8 bases from V and 3 bases from J, with 7 bases between. This CDR3 contains 11 residues. Germline assignment: CDR1 MNHNY and CDR2 SVGAGI (reference sequence). The CDR3: CASPSHTEAFF. DNA of the CDR3: TGTGCCAGCCCGTCCCACACTGAAGCTTTCTTT.

The chain recombines TRBV7-9 with TRBJ2-1, with a possible D match to TRBD2 (5 bases). Germline loops: CDR1 SEHNR, CDR2 FQNEAQ (reference sequence). The V end was cut by 6 bases, the J end by 5 bases, with 11 bases between. The CDR3 length is 13 residues. In nucleotides, the CDR3 is TGTGCCAGCAGTTCCGGACTTGACAATGAGCAGTTCTTC. Protein product: CASSSGLDNEQFF.

This sequence joins TRBV9 and TRBJ2-1, with 7 bases lining up with TRBD2. The CDR3 runs to 16 residues. V was clipped by 3 bases and J by 7 bases; unmatched bases: 13. Germline-derived CDR1 and CDR2 are SGDLS and YYNGEE. The CDR3 DNA reads TGTGCCAGCAGCGAAGCGGCCTGGGGGGGGTATAATGAGCAGTTCTTC. This encodes CASSEAAWGGYNEQFF. The full variable domain, completed using reference TRBV9 and TRBJ2-1, is DSGVTQTPKHLITATGQRVTLRCSPRSGDLSVYWYQQSLDQGLQFLIQYYNGEERAKGNILERFSAQQFPDLHSELNLSSLELGDSALYFCASSEAAWGGYNEQFFGPGTRLTVL.

The chain combines TRBV5-6 with TRBJ2-7, with 8 bases lining up with TRBD1. Trimming cost V 4 bases and J 3 bases; bases outside gene matches: 3. Germline loops: CDR1 SGHDT, CDR2 YYEEEE. The CDR3 covers 13 residues. The CDR3 spells CASSAGTGYEQYF. The CDR3 DNA sequence: TGTGCCAGCAGCGCCGGGACAGGCTACGAGCAGTACTTC.

The V call is TRBV7-2, the J call TRBJ1-5; 10 bases agree with TRBD1. J gave up 6 bases and V 5 bases, and 7 bases lay outside the gene matches. This CDR3 spans 15 amino acids. Germline V gene data show CDR1 as SGHTA and CDR2 as FQGNSA. The CDR3 DNA sequence: TGTGCCAGCAGCGGGGGACAGGGGAGGTTTCAGCCCCAGCATTTT. It translates to CASSGGQGRFQPQHF.

In its sample, this clone was seen once. The chain couples TRBV6-1 to TRBJ1-1; D gene ambiguous. The CDR3 is 13 residues long. V shed 2 bases and J shed 5 bases, with 9 bases lying between them. The V gene's germline CDR1 is MNHNS and CDR2 SASEGT. The CDR3 DNA follows: TGTGCCAGCAGTGAATATAAGGGAACTGAAGCTTTCTTT. Amino acids: CASSEYKGTEAFF.

This sequence joins TRBV27 and TRBJ2-1, with TRBD2 as a possible D gene (6 bases). Germline values: CDR1 MNHEY, CDR2 SMNVEV (reference sequence). V lost 6 bases and J lost 0, with 12 bases in between. The CDR3 is made up of 15 amino acids. The CDR3 reads CASSFSGGSYNEQFF. CDR3 sequence (DNA): TGTGCCAGCAGCTTTTCCGGGGGCTCCTACAATGAGCAGTTCTTC.

This sequence joins TRBV6-5 and TRBJ2-7; no clear D gene. Between the trimmed V and J ends, which lost 2 bases and 3 bases, there was a span of 11 bases. This CDR3 has 14 amino acids. Germline V CDR1 and CDR2: MNHEY, SVGAGI. CDR3 amino acids: CASSYATRVYEQYF. In nucleotides, the CDR3 is TGTGCCAGCAGTTACGCGACACGGGTCTACGAGCAGTACTTC.

The chain joins TRBV7-3 to TRBJ2-2, with D perhaps matching TRBD2 (6 bases). This CDR3 has 15 residues. Deletions cut 0 bases from V and 6 bases from J, with 11 bases between. Per germline, CDR1 SGHTA and CDR2 FQGTGA. The CDR3: CASSLTSSGAGELFF. CDR3 in DNA: TGTGCCAGCAGCTTAACGAGCTCGGGAGCCGGGGAGCTGTTTTTT. The full variable domain, with the rest looked up from reference TRBV7-3 and TRBJ2-2, is GAGVSQTPSNKVTEKGKYVELRCDPISGHTALYWYRQSLGQGPEFLIYFQGTGAADDSGLPNDRFFAVRPEGSVSTLKIQRTERGDSAVYLCASSLTSSGAGELFFGEGSRLTVL.

The chain has TRBV25-1 and TRBJ1-1; 7 bases are shared with TRBD1. The germline V gene encodes CDR1 MGHDK and CDR2 SYGVNS. This CDR3 spans 12 amino acids. The V segment lost 7 bases and the J segment 4 bases; nucleotides outside the gene matches: 3. CDR3 protein: CASNTGATEAFF. As DNA, the CDR3 is TGTGCCAGCAACACAGGGGCCACTGAAGCTTTCTTT. The whole variable domain, remainder taken from reference TRBV25-1 and TRBJ1-1, is EADIYQTPRYLVIGTGKKITLECSQTMGHDKMYWYQQDPGMELHLIHYSYGVNSTEKGDLSSESTVSRIRTEHFPLTLESARPSHTSQYLCASNTGATEAFFGQGTRLTVV.

The chain links TRBV2 to TRBJ2-2, with D hard to call. Trimming removed 2 bases from V and 4 bases from J, with 11 bases in between. The germline V gene encodes CDR1 SNHLY and CDR2 FYNNEI. This CDR3 comprises 15 residues. CDR3 in amino acids: CASSEPQVPTGELFF. The CDR3 DNA follows: TGTGCCAGCAGTGAACCTCAGGTCCCCACCGGGGAGCTGTTTTTT.